This is a list of T cell receptor beta chains from one sample in a study of cytomegalovirus exposure and HLA in healthy donors. Generated by immunoSEQ multiplex PCR, the TCRdb table keeps only in-frame clones and is missing some. The sample includes about 120,000 clones, 8% to 11% of them seen just once. Sequenced: PBMCs. The source is a young woman in good health and CMV-seropositive. Each CDR3 is given with its conserved first and last residue. Each record gives: J gene, clone size, V gene, D gene, CDR3 protein, CDR3 DNA. A D gene is named only where the DNA matches it firmly. Only some rows state a clone size, as once, few, many or a class for expanded clones.

J: TRBJ2-2
size: .
V: TRBV27
D: .
CDR3: CASKGGQNTGELFF
DNA: TGTGCCAGCAAGGGAGGCCAGAACACCGGGGAGCTGTTTTTT

J: TRBJ1-1
size: few
V: TRBV19
D: TRBD1
CDR3: CASSRYRTGEGTEAFF
DNA: TGTGCCAGTAGTAGGTACCGGACAGGGGAGGGCACTGAAGCTTTCTTT

J: TRBJ2-7
size: .
V: TRBV5-1
D: TRBD2
CDR3: CASSWGRVAGKPLDEQYF
DNA: TGCGCCAGCAGTTGGGGGAGGGTAGCGGGAAAGCCCCTTGACGAGCAGTACTTC

J: TRBJ1-1
size: .
V: TRBV19
D: .
CDR3: CASSMLGGQAFF
DNA: TGTGCCAGTAGTATGCTCGGGGGGCAAGCTTTCTTT

J: TRBJ2-3
size: few
V: TRBV7-3
D: TRBD1
CDR3: CASSSPRGLAADTQYF
DNA: TGTGCCAGCAGCTCTCCTAGGGGGCTAGCAGCAGATACGCAGTATTTT

J: TRBJ2-5
size: few
V: TRBV4-1
D: .
CDR3: CASSQGVAGYQETQYF
DNA: TGCGCCAGCAGCCAAGGGGTGGCGGGGTACCAAGAGACCCAGTACTTC

J: TRBJ2-4
size: few
V: TRBV27
D: TRBD2
CDR3: CASSTSGQNIQYF
DNA: TGTGCCAGCTCTACTAGCGGCCAAAACATTCAGTACTTC

J: TRBJ2-3
size: .
V: TRBV7-8
D: TRBD1
CDR3: CASSSGQGTSSTDTQYF
DNA: TGTGCCAGCAGCTCCGGACAGGGGACCTCTAGCACAGATACGCAGTATTTT

J: TRBJ1-2
size: .
V: TRBV6-5
D: .
CDR3: CASSRDNTYGYTF
DNA: TGTGCCAGCAGCCGGGACAATACCTATGGCTACACCTTC

J: TRBJ1-2
size: many
V: TRBV29-1
D: TRBD1
CDR3: CSAEDRRSYTF
DNA: TGCAGCGCTGAGGACAGGAGGAGCTACACCTTC